This T cell receptor (beta chain) was sequenced during a study of blood T cell repertoires in COVID-19. Turning to the study itself: Sites across the United States, Italy and Spain contributed samples from acute and convalescent COVID-19. PBMCs, B-cell-depleted T cells, or T cells provided the cDNA or gDNA that made up the material.

In the authors' workflow: The authors estimated nucleated cell counts from reference gene primer amplification. Libraries were prepared by immunoSEQ multiplex PCR; TCRdb keeps only in-frame clonotypes and omits some of them. For V, J and clone size, that table is used; D and trimming come from the DNA. The data contain approximately 100,000 clones, about 86% of them seen just once; the ten biggest clones take up less than 4%. CDR3 length: 16 amino acids. J gave up 6 bases and V 4 bases, and 9 bases lay outside the gene matches. Germline V gene sequence: CDR1 MDHEN, CDR2 SYDVKM. The sample taken for sequencing was peripheral blood. The V call is TRBV28, the J call TRBJ2-2; 9 nucleotides agree with TRBD1. The source is a human donor in a cohort sampled during active COVID-19. Here the CDR3 reads CASSSIQGARAGELFF. In DNA, the CDR3 is TGTGCCAGCAGTTCTATACAGGGGGCGAGGGCCGGGGAGCTGTTTTTT.